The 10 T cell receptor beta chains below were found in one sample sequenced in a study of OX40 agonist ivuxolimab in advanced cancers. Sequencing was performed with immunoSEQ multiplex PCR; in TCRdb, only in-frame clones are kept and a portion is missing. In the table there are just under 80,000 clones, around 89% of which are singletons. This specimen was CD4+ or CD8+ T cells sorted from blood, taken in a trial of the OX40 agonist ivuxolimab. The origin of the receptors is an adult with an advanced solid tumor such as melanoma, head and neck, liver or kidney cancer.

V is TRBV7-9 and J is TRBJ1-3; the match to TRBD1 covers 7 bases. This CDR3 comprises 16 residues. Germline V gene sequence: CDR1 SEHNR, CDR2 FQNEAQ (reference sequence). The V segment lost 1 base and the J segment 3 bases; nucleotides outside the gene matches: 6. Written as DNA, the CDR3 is TGTGCCAGCAGCTTAGAAGGGACAGTATATGGAAACACCATATATTTT. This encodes CASSLEGTVYGNTIYF. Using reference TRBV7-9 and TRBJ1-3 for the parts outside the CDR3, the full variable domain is DTGVSQNPRHKITKRGQNVTFRCDPISEHNRLYWYRQTLGQGPEFLTYFQNEAQLEKSRLLSDRFSAERPKGSFSTLEIQRTEQGDSAMYLCASSLEGTVYGNTIYFGEGSWLTVV.

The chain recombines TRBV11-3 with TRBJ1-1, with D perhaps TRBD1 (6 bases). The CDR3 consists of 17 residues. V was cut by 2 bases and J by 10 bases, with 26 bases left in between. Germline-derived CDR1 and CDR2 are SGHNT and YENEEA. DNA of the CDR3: TGTGCCAGCAGCTTACTTGGCGGTTCTGGAGAGGGACACCGAGCTTTCTTT. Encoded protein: CASSLLGGSGEGHRAFF.

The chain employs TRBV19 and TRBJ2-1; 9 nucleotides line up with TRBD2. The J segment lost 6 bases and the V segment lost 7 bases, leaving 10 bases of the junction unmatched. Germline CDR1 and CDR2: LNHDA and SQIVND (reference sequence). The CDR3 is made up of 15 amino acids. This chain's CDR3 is CASMGVQAGGNEQFF. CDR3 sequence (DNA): TGTGCCAGTATGGGGGTCCAAGCGGGAGGCAATGAGCAGTTCTTC.

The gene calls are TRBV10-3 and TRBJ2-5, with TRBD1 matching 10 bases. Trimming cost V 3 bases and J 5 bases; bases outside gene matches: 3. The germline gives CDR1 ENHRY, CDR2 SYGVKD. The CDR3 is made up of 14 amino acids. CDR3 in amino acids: CAISDPTGGETQYF. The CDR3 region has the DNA TGTGCCATCAGTGACCCGACAGGGGGCGAGACCCAGTACTTC.

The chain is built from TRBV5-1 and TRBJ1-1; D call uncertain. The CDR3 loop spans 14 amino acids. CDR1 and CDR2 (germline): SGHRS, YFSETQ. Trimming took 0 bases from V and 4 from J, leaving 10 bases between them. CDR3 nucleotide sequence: TGCGCCAGCAGCTTGGAGGGCAGACCCACTGAAGCTTTCTTT. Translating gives CASSLEGRPTEAFF. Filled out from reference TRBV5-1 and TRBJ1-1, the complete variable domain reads KAGVTQTPRYLIKTRGQQVTLSCSPISGHRSVSWYQQTPGQGLQFLFEYFSETQRNKGNFPGRFSGRQFSNSRSEMNVSTLELGDSALYLCASSLEGRPTEAFFGQGTRLTVV.

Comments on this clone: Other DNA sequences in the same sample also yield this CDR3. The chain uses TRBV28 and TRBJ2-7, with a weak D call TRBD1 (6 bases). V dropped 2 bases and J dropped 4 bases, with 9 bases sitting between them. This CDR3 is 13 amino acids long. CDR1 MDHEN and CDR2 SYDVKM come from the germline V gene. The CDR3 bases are TGTGCCAGCAGTTTAGGGACAACATACGAGCAGTACTTC. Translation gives CASSLGTTYEQYF.

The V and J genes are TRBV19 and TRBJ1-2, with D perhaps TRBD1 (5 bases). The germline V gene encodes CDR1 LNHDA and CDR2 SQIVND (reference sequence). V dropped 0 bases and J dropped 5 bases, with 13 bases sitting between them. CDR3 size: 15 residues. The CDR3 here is CASSIEAGRRYGYTF. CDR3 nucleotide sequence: TGTGCCAGTAGTATAGAAGCGGGGCGGCGGTATGGCTACACCTTC.

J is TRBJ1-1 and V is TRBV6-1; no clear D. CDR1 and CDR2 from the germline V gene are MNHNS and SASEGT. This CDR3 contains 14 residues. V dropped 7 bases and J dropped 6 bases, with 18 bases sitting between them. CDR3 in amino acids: CASTVDRQRSEAFF. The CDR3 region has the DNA TGTGCCAGCACGGTAGACCGCCAACGCTCTGAAGCTTTCTTT.

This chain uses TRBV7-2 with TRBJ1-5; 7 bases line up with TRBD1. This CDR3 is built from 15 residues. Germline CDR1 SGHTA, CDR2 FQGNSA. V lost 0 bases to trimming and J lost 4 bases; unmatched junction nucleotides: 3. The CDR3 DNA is TGTGCCAGCAGCTTAGCGGGGACAGAGAATCAGCCCCAGCATTTT. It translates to CASSLAGTENQPQHF.

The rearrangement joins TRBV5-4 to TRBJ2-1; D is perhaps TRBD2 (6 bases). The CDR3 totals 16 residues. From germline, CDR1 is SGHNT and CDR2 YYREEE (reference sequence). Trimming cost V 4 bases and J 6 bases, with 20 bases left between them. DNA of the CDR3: TGTGCCAGCAGCCCCGAGACTAGACGAGGGGCCAATGAGCAGTTCTTC. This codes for CASSPETRRGANEQFF.